This TCR beta chain was sequenced for a study of T-cell memory formation after mild COVID-19. Study-wide background: The TCR clusters were mostly specific to one donor.

Per germline, CDR1 DFQATT and CDR2 SNEGSKA (reference sequence). V lost 0 bases and J lost 5, with 13 bases in between. The CDR3 contains 14 residues. In TCRdb, the 5' RACE reads were re-called with MiXCR into one record per CDR3 protein. This sample has 410,000 or so distinct CDR3 sequences, with 20% to 25% found just once. This clonotype showed up just a few times. The antigen remains undetermined. Study-wide points: Mainly in CM and EM were contracting CD4+ clones; CD8+ were in EMRA. Memory from before infection featured some responding clones, which suggests cross-reactive memory joined. CD4/CD8 balance held among clones contracting day 15 to 85, and later expanders leaned CD4+.

This sequence was found in an adult woman who had mild COVID-19 (a few samples of this study predate the infection). Cell type and time point are not known. The sequenced sample consisted of PBMCs or a T cell subset sorted from them (not recorded which). The chain couples TRBV20-1 to TRBJ2-5; D remains unclear. CDR3 coding DNA: TGCAGTGCTAGAGATGAAGACGTCCGGGAGACCCAGTACTTC. This encodes CSARDEDVRETQYF.